The source of this T cell receptor beta chain is a study of long-term antiretroviral therapy in people with HIV (dated by TCRdb to between 2021 and 2024). Regarding the study in general: The earliest samples were collected about a decade before the 2015 WHO recommendation for immediate ART, when ART was typically delayed until CD4 counts fell. Whether ART initiation and durable HIV suppression were associated with changes in peripheral blood TRB repertoire composition and diversity was tested in a retrospective serial study. From fewer than 35 adults with confirmed HIV infection, the cohort provided under 200 cryopreserved PBMC samples, gathered serially across a mean of around 6 years (range 1-12). About a third of the roughly 30 participants with HIV were female. No cross-contamination during QIAcube processing turned up in test extractions that ran a monoclonal T-cell line alongside more than 30 polyclonal samples.

What the research found in general, with its limitations: No data were available on ART adherence, viral resistance or therapy changes, limiting inferences about post-ART repertoire changes. CDR3 length ranges in HIV repertoires were narrower than in controls, and network structure suggested an antigen-experienced repertoire with only a slight naive shift after ART. Because pre-ART samples had limited cell numbers, profiling was done on unsorted PBMC rather than on sorted CD4+ and CD8+ T cells. Samples dated from the mid-2000s to the late 2010s, and the ART regimens used may be less effective than current ones. ART initiation was associated with a significant increase in TRB diversity, but diversity stayed significantly below transplant donor controls even after long-term ART. The repertoire was dominated across all time points by expanded TRB clones identified before ART initiation, although this dominance was seen to fluctuate and to decrease in many PLHIV after ART. Limited PBMC availability meant only the TCR beta chain was sequenced, without alpha chain pairing.

Inclusion was restricted to participants for whom at least one PBMC sample before ART initiation and at least two post-ART samples were available. All participants with HIV were treated in the United States of America. Before DNA extraction, cryopreserved samples containing about 0.9-11 million PBMC were thawed and washed. At the time of the earliest PBMC sample, participants with HIV were aged between roughly 20 and 55 years. Each participant contributed PBMC samples from 1-4 timepoints before ART initiation and 2-8 timepoints after ART initiation, with a median of 7 samples. Serial HIV viral load, CD4+ T-cell count, ART history and demographic data were obtained for every participant. Using a Qiagen kit on a QIAcube, genomic DNA was extracted from unsorted PBMC, with samples processed in batches of 12. This clone was seen a handful of times. Its antigen specificity is not known. The record has no base qualities; no much larger clone is one base away.

As encoded in the germline V gene, CDR1 is SGHTA while CDR2 is FQGTGA. The CDR3 has 13 amino acids, counting the end cysteine and phenylalanine. The only DNA kept is the CDR3, 39 bases in frame from the first base. Trimming removed 0 bases from V and 5 bases from J, leaving 8 bases between the germline ends. The immunoSEQ hsTCRB v3.0 assay was used at survey level resolution to sequence the TRB variable region. The targeted TRB sequencing depth was roughly 40,000-55,000 T-cell genomes per sample. TRB libraries were pooled and sequenced on an Illumina MiSeq using a v3 150-cycle kit. Processing in the source paper ran as follows. Analysis of repertoires was carried out in R inside a reproducible Nextflow workflow spanning QC, data transformation and analysis. Custom analyses were implemented in LymphoSeq2, an R package for AIRR-Seq data exploration. Several samples yielding fewer than 5000 total TRB sequences were excluded, leaving about 190 analyzed HIV repertoires. Among the 200 or so HIV repertoires that were kept, roughly 59 were collected before ART initiation and under 150 were collected after ART initiation. Each repertoire was downsampled to 5000 TRB nucleotide sequences, and summary statistics were averaged across 100 downsampling iterations. Only TRB sequences with CDR3 regions of at least seven amino acids were retained for analysis. Two measures captured diversity: a Shannon entropy-derived clonality score and the Gini coefficient. Repertoire networks linked the top 5000 CDR3 amino acid sequences whenever two sequences differed by an edit distance of one. GLIPH2 predicted antigen specificity groups and MHC restriction for TRB CDR3 amino acid sequences. To flag known associations with CMV, EBV, HIV or tissue antigens, CDR3 amino acid sequences were compared against VDJdb and McPAS-TCR. Pre-ART, post-ART and control groups were compared with Wilcoxon signed-rank tests and Holm-Bonferroni correction. TCRdb mirrors the immuneACCESS table, restricted to in-frame sequences. Some clones are absent from its copies; in checked studies, under half trace to an unresolved V gene, and the reason for the others is unknown. The V and J calls and clone size were taken over from that table, and D and trimming were inferred from the DNA. The sample profile shows 16,000 or so clones; around 81% of them were found once. The ten largest clones capture approximately 4.5% of the sample.

The sequencing here drew on unsorted PBMCs, taken 0.1 years before starting antiretroviral therapy. The rearrangement joined TRBV7-3 to TRBJ2-7; the D gene cannot be resolved reliably. This receptor was identified in a man between 18 and 35 years old with HIV. Read as DNA, the sequence is TGTGCCAGCAGCTTAACCCAAGGAAACGAGCAGTACTTC. Translated, this is CASSLTQGNEQYF.